This TCR beta chain was retrieved from a study of early T cells in non-severe SARS-CoV-2 infection. Study background: With bulk RNA from unsorted whole blood as input, sequencing yielded unpaired chains.

In its sample, this clonotype was seen once. No antigen is known for it. Individual cDNA molecules received unique molecular identifiers during library preparation. One entry per CDR3 protein results from TCRdb running MiXCR on the 5' RACE reads. The sample has 55,000 to 80,000 distinct CDR3 sequences, 8% to 9% seen once; the top ten hold roughly 13%. General study findings and limits: VDJdb-based annotation leaned toward anti-spike CD8 responses and missed private and CD4 specificities.

CDR3 size: 14 residues. The germline gives CDR1 ENHRY, CDR2 SYGVKD. V was trimmed by 0 bases and J by 4 bases, leaving 6 bases between them. The TCR sequence derives from an adult who was a healthcare worker with PCR-confirmed SARS-CoV-2 infection or an uninfected control (not recorded which). The gene calls are TRBV10-3 and TRBJ2-2; D gene uncertain. This material consisted of whole blood, taken at baseline. The CDR3: CAISESESTGELFF. The CDR3 DNA is TGTGCCATCAGTGAGTCGGAGAGCACCGGGGAGCTGTTTTTT.